The sequence of this T cell receptor (beta chain) was determined in a study of CD8 T cells in Susac syndrome. Sequencing targeted TCR beta in T cells from blood (CD8+ and CD4+). TEMRA cells were FACS-enriched, unlike CD8+ and CD4+ T cells, which were negatively isolated. The CDR3 is made up of 13 amino acids. Germline loops: CDR1 SGHRS, CDR2 YFSETQ. Trimming pared 4 bases from V and 6 bases from J, leaving 13 bases between. Random hexamers were used to reverse transcribe the RNA input (0.5 to 1 ug). A multiplex approach, immunoSEQ multiplex PCR, amplified TCR beta CDR3 across 54 Vbeta and 13 Jbeta. TCRdb re-analysed the immunoSEQ multiplex PCR reads in MiXCR, keeping a single row per CDR3 protein. Of more than 200,000 distinct CDR3 sequences in the sample, over 85% were seen once.

Sequencing input: CD4+ T cells from PBMCs. The chain couples TRBV5-1 to TRBJ1-1; weak D call: TRBD1 (6 bases). The sequence was collected from a human donor with multiple sclerosis. The CDR3 region is CASSDGQPSEAFF. The DNA of the CDR3 is TGCGCCAGCAGCGACGGACAGCCCTCTGAAGCTTTCTTT.